A selection of T cell receptor beta chains follows, all from one sample in a study of CD4 T cells in relation to SARS-CoV-2 and coronaviruses. These receptors' antigens are unknown. Assay used: immunoSEQ multiplex PCR; TCRdb lists only in-frame clones, some missing. The sample includes 25,000 to 35,000 clones, roughly 78% of them seen just once. The sequenced material came from CD4+ T cells from PBMCs, cultured in vitro. These receptors all stem from a human donor in good health. Each CDR3 is given with its conserved first and last residue. Fields, in order: V gene, clone size, D gene, CDR3 length, J gene, CDR3 protein, CDR3 DNA. The D gene is left open where the match is weak. Clone size is not always given. Where it is, it says once, few, many or a class for expanded clones.

>TRBV5-1|-|-|16|TRBJ1-5
CASSLGTRGDNQPQHF
TGCGCCAGCAGCTTGGGCACCCGGGGGGACAATCAGCCCCAGCATTTT
>TRBV5-5|-|-|17|TRBJ1-5
CASGALPDSLHNQPQHF
TGTGCCAGCGGAGCTCTCCCCGACAGTCTGCACAATCAGCCCCAGCATTTT
>TRBV7-2|few|-|14|TRBJ2-7
CASSIRRSSYEQYF
TGTGCCAGCAGCATTCGACGGTCCTCCTACGAGCAGTACTTC
>TRBV10-3|-|TRBD2|14|TRBJ2-7
CAIRIAGHSYEQYF
TGTGCCATCAGAATAGCGGGCCACTCCTACGAGCAGTACTTC
>TRBV18|-|-|15|TRBJ1-2
CASSPGMDRNYGYTF
TGTGCCAGCTCACCGGGCATGGACCGCAACTATGGCTACACCTTC
>TRBV5-5|once|-|16|TRBJ2-1
CASSLGGRNSYNEQFF
TGTGCCAGCAGCTTGGGCGGCCGTAACTCCTACAATGAGCAGTTCTTC
>TRBV29-1|few|-|13|TRBJ1-1
CSVDGVGNTEAFF
TGCAGCGTAGATGGAGTTGGGAACACTGAAGCTTTCTTT
>TRBV18|-|-|13|TRBJ2-5
CASSPLAEETQYF
TGTGCCAGCTCACCACTTGCGGAAGAGACCCAGTACTTC
>TRBV7-2|-|-|16|TRBJ2-1
CASTLTWQSSYNEQFF
TGTGCCAGCACCCTTACCTGGCAGAGCTCCTACAATGAGCAGTTCTTC
>TRBV4-2|-|TRBD1|16|TRBJ1-3
CASSQDPTGTGNTIYF
TGTGCCAGCAGCCAAGATCCGACAGGGACCGGAAACACCATATATTTT
>TRBV5-6|-|TRBD1|15|TRBJ1-1
CASSLAPGTGTEAFF
TGTGCCAGCAGCTTGGCCCCCGGGACAGGGACTGAAGCTTTCTTT
>TRBV7-8|-|TRBD1|17|TRBJ1-2
CASSSIRTIPGQGARAF
TGTGCCAGCAGCTCGATACGGACCATACCGGGACAGGGGGCACGCGCCTTC
>TRBV5-8|-|-|14|TRBJ1-5
CASRRAQHNQPQHF
TGTGCCAGCAGGAGAGCCCAGCACAATCAGCCCCAGCATTTT
>TRBV2|-|-|12|TRBJ2-7
CASSEGGYEQYF
TGTGCCAGCAGTGAAGGGGGCTACGAGCAGTACTTC
>TRBV19|-|-|13|TRBJ1-1
CASSMVRNTEAFF
TGTGCCAGTAGTATGGTCAGGAACACTGAAGCTTTCTTT
>TRBV27|-|-|14|TRBJ2-5
CASSLDGGEETQYF
TGTGCCAGCAGTTTGGACGGCGGGGAAGAGACCCAGTACTTC
>TRBV7-8|once|TRBD1|14|TRBJ1-1
CASSRTGKNTEAFF
TGTGCCAGCAGCCGGACAGGGAAGAACACTGAAGCTTTCTTT
>TRBV19|-|-|13|TRBJ1-1
CASSQGTNTEAFF
TGTGCCAGTAGCCAGGGGACGAACACTGAAGCTTTCTTT
>TRBV5-1|-|-|16|TRBJ1-6
CASRGRIGLSYSPLHF
TGCGCCAGCAGGGGTAGGATCGGGCTTTCTTACTCACCCCTCCACTTT
>TRBV7-2|-|TRBD2|13|TRBJ2-3
CASSLGSSGGGDF
TGTGCCAGCAGCTTGGGTTCTAGCGGGGGTGGGGATTTT
>TRBV7-9|-|TRBD1|14|TRBJ2-1
CASRRTGVYNEQFF
TGTGCCAGCAGACGGACAGGAGTTTACAATGAGCAGTTCTTC
>TRBV4-1|-|-|15|TRBJ2-1
CASAPSSATYNEQFF
TGCGCCAGCGCCCCCTCTAGCGCCACCTACAATGAGCAGTTCTTC
>TRBV7-6|-|-|15|TRBJ1-2
CASSLGVAANYGYTF
TGTGCCAGCAGCTTAGGAGTTGCGGCTAACTATGGCTACACCTTC
>TRBV7-3|-|TRBD2|14|TRBJ2-2
CASSSLAGAGELFF
TGTGCCAGCAGCTCCCTAGCGGGAGCCGGGGAGCTGTTTTTT
>TRBV4-1|-|-|14|TRBJ1-3
CASSPGAPRNTIYF
TGCGCCAGCAGCCCGGGGGCTCCGAGAAACACCATATATTTT
>TRBV5-4|-|-|13|TRBJ2-5
CASSTNLQETQYF
TGTGCCAGCAGCACCAACCTCCAAGAGACCCAGTACTTC
>TRBV6-5|-|-|14|TRBJ1-5
CASSPGSINQPQHF
TGTGCCAGCAGTCCCGGTTCCATCAATCAGCCCCAGCATTTT
>TRBV6-6|-|-|13|TRBJ2-3
CASSSQGPDTQYF
TGTGCCAGCAGTTCACAGGGTCCAGATACGCAGTATTTT
>TRBV11-2|-|TRBD1|14|TRBJ1-4
CASSLRQGGEKLFF
TGTGCCAGCAGCTTGAGACAGGGAGGTGAAAAACTGTTTTTT
>TRBV7-6|-|TRBD2|15|TRBJ2-7
CASSLAGQGGFEQYF
TGTGCCAGCAGCTTAGCGGGGCAGGGAGGGTTCGAGCAGTACTTC
>TRBV2|-|-|14|TRBJ2-3
CASREYYLTDTQYF
TGTGCCAGCAGGGAGTACTATCTCACAGATACGCAGTATTTT
>TRBV29-1|-|-|13|TRBJ2-5
CSVERAGAQTQYF
TGCAGCGTTGAAAGGGCAGGGGCACAGACCCAGTACTTC
>TRBV6-1|-|-|14|TRBJ1-1
CASSDLTVNTEAFF
TGTGCCAGCAGTGATCTAACGGTGAACACTGAAGCTTTCTTT
>TRBV7-6|few|-|15|TRBJ1-1
CASSLDGLMNTEAFF
TGTGCCAGCAGCTTAGACGGGTTGATGAACACTGAAGCTTTCTTT
>TRBV7-2|once|TRBD2|16|TRBJ2-1
CASSSPGGGAYNEQFF
TGTGCCAGCAGCTCACCTGGCGGGGGGGCCTACAATGAGCAGTTCTTC
>TRBV4-1|once|-|14|TRBJ2-7
CASSQAETEYEQYF
TGCGCCAGCAGCCAAGCTGAGACAGAATACGAGCAGTACTTC
>TRBV7-2|-|TRBD1|14|TRBJ1-3
CATGETGSGNTIYF
TGTGCCACCGGAGAGACAGGGTCTGGAAACACCATATATTTT
>TRBV19|few|-|12|TRBJ1-5
CASSFGPQPQHF
TGTGCCAGTAGTTTCGGGCCCCAGCCCCAGCATTTT
>TRBV5-1|-|TRBD2|15|TRBJ2-7
CASSFSGTSAYEQYF
TGCGCCAGCAGCTTCTCCGGGACTAGCGCCTACGAGCAGTACTTC
>TRBV5-1|-|-|13|TRBJ2-3
CASRWDYTDTQYF
TGCGCCAGCAGGTGGGATTACACAGATACGCAGTATTTT
>TRBV3-1/TRBV3-2|-|-|12|TRBJ1-3
CASSPHGNTIYF
TGTGCCAGCAGCCCACACGGAAACACCATATATTTT
>TRBV12-3/TRBV12-4|-|-|13|TRBJ2-7
CASSSETAYEQYF
TGTGCCAGCAGCTCAGAGACGGCCTACGAGCAGTACTTC
>TRBV5-5|-|-|17|TRBJ2-7
CASSRGRGGQLSYEQYF
TGTGCCAGCAGCCGAGGAAGGGGGGGGCAGCTCTCCTACGAGCAGTACTTC
>TRBV20-1|-|-|13|TRBJ2-3
CRASGASTDTQYF
TGCAGAGCCAGTGGGGCTAGCACAGATACGCAGTATTTT
>TRBV25-1|once|-|14|TRBJ1-5
CASSREGDLRPQHF
TGTGCCAGCAGCAGGGAGGGTGACCTAAGACCCCAGCATTTT
>TRBV6-6|-|-|14|TRBJ1-6
CASSYPRGMSPLHF
TGTGCCAGCAGTTACCCCAGGGGAATGTCACCCCTCCACTTT
>TRBV6-5|-|TRBD1|15|TRBJ2-7
CASAPSRGTGIEQYF
TGTGCCAGTGCCCCGTCCAGGGGGACAGGGATCGAGCAGTACTTC
>TRBV7-8|-|-|15|TRBJ1-4
CASRLNWVPNEKLFF
TGTGCCAGCAGGTTAAATTGGGTCCCTAATGAAAAACTGTTTTTT